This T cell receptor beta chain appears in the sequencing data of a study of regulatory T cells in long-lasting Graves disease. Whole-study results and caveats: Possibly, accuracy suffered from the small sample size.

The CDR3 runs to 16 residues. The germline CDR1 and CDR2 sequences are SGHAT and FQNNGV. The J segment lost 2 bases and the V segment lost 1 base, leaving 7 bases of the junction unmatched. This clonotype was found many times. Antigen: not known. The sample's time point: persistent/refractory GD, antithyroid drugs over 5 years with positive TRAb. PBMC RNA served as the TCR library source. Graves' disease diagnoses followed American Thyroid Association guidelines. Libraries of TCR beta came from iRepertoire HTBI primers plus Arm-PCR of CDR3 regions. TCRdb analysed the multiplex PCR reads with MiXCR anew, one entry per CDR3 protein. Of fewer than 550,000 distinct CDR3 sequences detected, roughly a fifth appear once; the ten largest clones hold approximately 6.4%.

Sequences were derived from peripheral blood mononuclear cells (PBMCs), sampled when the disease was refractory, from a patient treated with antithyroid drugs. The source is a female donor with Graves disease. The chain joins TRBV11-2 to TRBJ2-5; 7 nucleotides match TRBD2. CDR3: CASSLGRREWQETQYF. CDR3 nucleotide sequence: TGTGCCAGCAGCTTAGGACGGCGGGAGTGGCAAGAGACCCAGTACTTC.